This T cell receptor (beta chain) was sequenced in a study of early T cells in non-severe SARS-CoV-2 infection. About the study: Unsorted whole blood bulk RNA was sequenced, with unpaired chains.

Each cDNA molecule carried a unique molecular identifier. TCRdb itself ran the 5' RACE reads through MiXCR, one entry per CDR3 protein. This table has roughly 68,000 distinct CDR3 sequences, around 4.6% appearing once. Trimming pared 4 bases from V and 4 bases from J, leaving 14 bases between. Germline V gives CDR1 SGHTA, CDR2 FQGTGA. The CDR3 length is 15 residues. This clonotype was seen a handful of times. This chain joins TRBV7-3 and TRBJ2-1; D call uncertain. Sequenced material: whole blood. This TCR derives from an adult who was a healthcare worker with PCR-confirmed SARS-CoV-2 infection or an uninfected control (not recorded which). The CDR3 DNA sequence: TGTGCCAGCAGCTCTTACGAGCCTGATTACAATGAGCAGTTCTTC. This sequence encodes CASSSYEPDYNEQFF.